These 10 T cell receptor beta chains originate from one sample sequenced in a study of regulatory T cells in long-lasting Graves disease. Assembly of TCR beta libraries relied on iRepertoire HTBI primers together with Arm-PCR of CDR3 regions. One entry per CDR3 protein results from TCRdb running MiXCR on the multiplex PCR reads. The sample lists about 620,000 distinct CDR3 sequences; roughly 16% were seen once. The time point is: newly diagnosed GD, antithyroid drugs for less than 3 months. Making the TCR library involved RNA that had been extracted from PBMCs. These sequences were also reported in another study, on T cells in Graves' hyperthyroidism and ophthalmopathy.

Sample: peripheral blood mononuclear cells (PBMCs), taken at new diagnosis, from a patient treated with antithyroid drugs. The receptors shown here come from a woman younger than 45 with Graves disease.

As concerns this clonotype: It may be a read error: a sequence one base away is much more abundant. The genes are TRBV12-3 or TRBV12-4 and TRBJ1-5; 8 nucleotides line up with TRBD1. This CDR3 is built from 16 residues. Trimming cost V 7 bases and J 2 bases; bases outside gene matches: 10. CDR3 in DNA: TGTGCCAGCACCCGAACACAGGGGGTTGGCAATCAGCCCCAGCATTTT. Translated, it gives CASTRTQGVGNQPQHF.

The CDR3 DNA sequence: TGCAGTGCTAGAATGGATGGCTACACCTTC. Its translation is CSARMDGYTF. The chain couples TRBV20-1 to TRBJ1-2; D unresolved. Deletions cut 2 bases from V and 6 bases from J, with 4 bases between. The germline gives CDR1 DFQATT, CDR2 SNEGSKA (reference sequence). This CDR3 region has 10 residues.

Many counts were recorded for this clonotype. This sequence joins TRBV6-2 or TRBV6-3 and TRBJ2-1, with 7 positions matching TRBD2. V dropped 4 bases and J dropped 3; count of bases not matched to a gene: 12. Germline V gene data show CDR1 as MNHEY and CDR2 as SVGEGT. The CDR3 loop spans 17 amino acids. The CDR3 here is CASSSPRLAGDYNEQFF. Here the CDR3 DNA reads TGTGCCAGCAGTTCCCCCCGGTTAGCGGGCGACTACAATGAGCAGTTCTTC.

This clonotype has at least ten counts. The chain uses TRBV9 and TRBJ2-1; tentatively, D is TRBD2 (6 bases). Trimming shortened V by 0 bases and J by 8 bases, and 15 bases separated the two germline ends. CDR1 is SGDLS, CDR2 YYNGEE, per germline. This CDR3 is built from 15 residues. This CDR3 is CASSVAPVEGHEQFF. CDR3 sequence (DNA): TGTGCCAGCAGCGTAGCTCCGGTGGAGGGACATGAGCAGTTCTTC.

This clonotype has at least ten counts. V and J are TRBV12-3 or TRBV12-4 and TRBJ1-2; perhaps TRBD1 as D (5 bases). The V and J ends lost 5 bases and 4 bases respectively, with 20 bases between them. The CDR3 has 16 residues. Here the CDR3 reads CASSHLVGQGGYGYTF. The DNA for the CDR3 is TGTGCCAGCAGTCACTTGGTAGGTCAGGGCGGCTATGGCTACACCTTC.

This clonotype has ten or more counts. This chain uses TRBV28 with TRBJ2-6; D gene unclear. V was trimmed by 6 bases and J by 3 bases, leaving 12 bases between them. In germline, CDR1 is MDHEN, CDR2 SYDVKM. This CDR3 is built from 15 residues. The CDR3 sequence is CASRSTAIGANVLTF. The DNA of the CDR3 is TGTGCCAGCAGGTCCACTGCCATTGGGGCCAACGTCCTGACTTTC.

Concerning this clonotype: A much bigger clone sits one base away, suggesting this may be a read error. The chain joins TRBV3-1 to TRBJ2-7; a possible D gene is TRBD1 (6 bases). The CDR3 extends over 14 amino acids. CDR1 LGHDT and CDR2 YNNKEL come from the germline V gene (reference sequence). The CDR3 spells CAGSQGQGGYEQYF. DNA of the CDR3: TGTGCCGGCAGCCAAGGTCAAGGGGGCTACGAGCAGTACTTC.

This clonotype appeared many times. The rearrangement joins TRBV20-1 to TRBJ2-1, with D possibly being TRBD2 (5 bases). The CDR3 consists of 15 residues. Per germline, CDR1 DFQATT and CDR2 SNEGSKA (reference sequence). The ends were cut back, 5 bases at V and 0 bases at J, with 14 bases in the middle. The CDR3 DNA sequence: TGCAGTGCTCCCTCACCCGGGGTCTCCTACAATGAGCAGTTCTTC. Its translation: CSAPSPGVSYNEQFF.

This clonotype occurred a few times. The chain uses TRBV6-1 and TRBJ1-5; D gene ambiguous. The CDR3 has 16 amino acids. Germline values: CDR1 MNHNS, CDR2 SASEGT. V was shortened by 1 base and J by 0 bases, with 10 bases between the two germline ends. The CDR3 sequence: CASSEEPVYSNQPQHF. The CDR3 coding sequence is TGTGCCAGCAGTGAAGAGCCGGTATATAGCAATCAGCCCCAGCATTTT.

There are a few counts of this clonotype. V usage is TRBV5-1 and J usage is TRBJ1-2, with D perhaps TRBD1 (6 bases). The CDR3 runs 15 residues. Trimming shortened V by 5 bases and J by 1 base, and 15 bases separated the two germline ends. Per germline, CDR1 SGHRS and CDR2 YFSETQ. The CDR3 DNA follows: TGCGCCAGCAGACCAGGGGACACCTATAACTATGGCTACACCTTC. Protein product: CASRPGDTYNYGYTF.